Listed here is a single TCR beta chain. Its matching antigen is unknown. There are 18 residues in the CDR3. In germline, CDR1 is SGHRS, CDR2 YFSETQ. V was trimmed by 0 bases and J by 6 bases, leaving 22 bases between them. TCR beta cDNA libraries included unique molecular identifiers. MiXCR, run by TCRdb on the PCR reads, gives a single entry per CDR3 protein. This table holds some 800,000 distinct CDR3 sequences, approximately 44% found once. This specimen comes from a study of post-analysis software for immune sequencing data. Study-wide results and limits: About five TRBV segments, including TRBV5-6, TRBV5-1 and TRBV20-1, were more frequent in patients than controls.

The sample consisted of blood. This clonotype originated in a girl aged 5-17 years with multiple sclerosis. The rearrangement joins TRBV5-1 to TRBJ2-1; D is perhaps TRBD1 or TRBD2 (5 bases each). CDR3: CASSLGPLGRTMANEQFF. DNA of the CDR3: TGCGCCAGCAGCTTGGGTCCGCTGGGACGGACCATGGCCAATGAGCAGTTCTTC.